These T cell receptor beta chains were read from a single sample in a study of blood T cell repertoires in COVID-19. Clones were sequenced by immunoSEQ multiplex PCR, and TCRdb holds only the in-frame ones, with some missing. The table records approximately 110,000 clones, about 84% of them present only once. Sequenced material: peripheral blood. These receptors were collected from a human donor in a cohort sampled during active COVID-19. CDR3s include the opening cysteine and the closing phenylalanine or tryptophan. A D gene is named only where the DNA matches it firmly. Clone size appears in some rows only: once, few, many, or a class for an expanded clone.

j_call,clone_size,d_call,v_call,cdr3_nt,cdr3_aa
TRBJ1-4,.,.,TRBV27,TGTGCCAGCAGGGGGAGACCTGCAACTAATGAAAAACTGTTTTTT,CASRGRPATNEKLFF
TRBJ2-5,.,TRBD1,TRBV10-3,TGTGCCATCAGTCGCCGGGACAGGGGGATCCAAGAGACCCAGTACTTC,CAISRRDRGIQETQYF
TRBJ2-3,.,.,TRBV5-1,TGCGCCAGCTGCGAAGAGCGGGCAGCCACAGATACGCAGTATTTT,CASCEERAATDTQYF
TRBJ2-3,.,TRBD2,TRBV28,TGTGCCAGCAAAGGACTAGTACTTACCCCAGATACGCAGTATTTT,CASKGLVLTPDTQYF
TRBJ1-2,.,TRBD1,TRBV18,TGTGCCAGCTCACCACTAGGGACAGGGAGTTATATTAACTATGGCTACACCTTC,CASSPLGTGSYINYGYTF
TRBJ1-1,.,.,TRBV29-1,TGCAGCGTTGTGAGGACAGCGAACACTGAAGCTTTCTTT,CSVVRTANTEAFF
TRBJ1-5,.,.,TRBV5-1,TGCGCCAGCAGTCCGGGGAATAGCAATCAGCCCCAGCATTTT,CASSPGNSNQPQHF
TRBJ2-7,.,TRBD2,TRBV6-5,TGTGCCAGCAGTTACTCGACACTAGCGGGGGCCTACGAGCAGTACTTC,CASSYSTLAGAYEQYF
TRBJ2-1,.,.,TRBV19,TGTGCCAGTAGTATACTAGTCTCCAATGAGCAGTTCTTC,CASSILVSNEQFF
TRBJ2-5,once,TRBD1,TRBV6-1,TGTGCCAGCAGTGAAGCGGACAGGGGAGAGACCCAGTACTTC,CASSEADRGETQYF
TRBJ1-2,once,.,TRBV10-2,TGCGCCAGCAGGGGCCTCATAGGCAGTGGCTACACCTTC,CASRGLIGSGYTF
TRBJ2-7,.,TRBD1,TRBV4-3,TGCGCCAGCAGCCAAGATCGTGGGACAGCCTACGAGCAGTACTTC,CASSQDRGTAYEQYF
TRBJ1-6,.,.,TRBV4-1,TGCGCCAGCAGCCAAGTGGGAGGGACATCACCCCTCCACTTT,CASSQVGGTSPLHF
TRBJ1-6,.,.,TRBV13,TGTGCCAGCAGCTTAGGCCGAGATAATTCACCCCTCCACTTT,CASSLGRDNSPLHF
TRBJ1-4,.,.,TRBV19,TGTGCCAGTAGTATAGATTGGGAGTTTGAGCTGTTTTTT,CASSIDWEFELFF
TRBJ1-4,.,TRBD1,TRBV6-1,TGTGCCAGCAGTGATCCCGGGACAGGTAGTGAAAAACTGTTTTTT,CASSDPGTGSEKLFF
TRBJ2-1,.,.,TRBV18,TGTGCCAGCTCACCACTGGCGGGTGAATACAATGAGCAGTTCTTC,CASSPLAGEYNEQFF
TRBJ1-1,.,.,TRBV6-5,TGTGCCACAAACATGAACACTGAAGCTTTCTTT,CATNMNTEAFF
TRBJ1-1,once,.,TRBV19,TGTGCCAGTAGTATGGGGGGGCGCGAAGCTTTCTTT,CASSMGGREAFF
TRBJ2-5,.,.,TRBV29-1,TGCAGCGTTGAAGGTGGCGGGCTGCCGGGAGAGACCCAGTACTTC,CSVEGGGLPGETQYF
TRBJ2-5,.,.,TRBV4-2,TGTGCCAGCAGCCAAGAGGGTGCAAATGTGGGAGCAGAGACCCAGTACTTC,CASSQEGANVGAETQYF
TRBJ2-7,.,.,TRBV28,TGTGCCACCCGCCGGGGGAGTGGGGCCTACGAGCAGTACTTC,CATRRGSGAYEQYF
TRBJ1-6,.,.,TRBV28,TGTGCCAGCAGTTTCTCAGGGGATTCACCCCTCCACTTT,CASSFSGDSPLHF
TRBJ2-5,once,TRBD2,TRBV11-3,TGTGCCAGCAGCCGTAGGACTAGCGGGAGGAGTGAGACCCAGTACTTC,CASSRRTSGRSETQYF
TRBJ2-5,.,TRBD2,TRBV2,TGTGCCAGCAGGAACGTCCCGGGACTAGCGGGAGGGCCAGCTCACCAAGAGACCCAGTACTTC,CASRNVPGLAGGPAHQETQYF
TRBJ1-2,.,TRBD1,TRBV28,TGTGCCAGCAGTCCTGACAGGGGGCAAGGCTATGGCTACACCTTC,CASSPDRGQGYGYTF
TRBJ1-1,.,TRBD1,TRBV6-2/TRBV6-3,TGTGCCAGCAGTTACCCCTGGACAGGGAGGGATGAAGCTTTCTTT,CASSYPWTGRDEAFF
TRBJ2-2,.,.,TRBV7-6,TGTGCCAGCAGCTTAGGCCAGGGGCTCACCGGGGAGCTGTTTTTT,CASSLGQGLTGELFF
TRBJ1-4,.,.,TRBV27,TGTGCCAGCAGTCCACCGACAGAGGCGGGGCAGAAACTGTTTTTT,CASSPPTEAGQKLFF
TRBJ1-6,.,.,TRBV7-9,TGTGCCAGCAGCTCTCGGGGGGGGTTGCTGTATTCACCCCTCCACTTT,CASSSRGGLLYSPLHF
TRBJ2-7,.,TRBD1,TRBV29-1,TGCAGCGTCCTACTGGACAGGACGTACGAGCAGTACTTC,CSVLLDRTYEQYF
TRBJ1-2,.,TRBD1,TRBV27,TGTGCCAGCAGTTTACGACAGGGGGCCAACTATGGCTACACCTTC,CASSLRQGANYGYTF
TRBJ1-1,few,.,TRBV29-1,TGCAGCGTTGAACAACAGCTGAACACTGAAGCTTTCTTT,CSVEQQLNTEAFF
TRBJ1-1,.,TRBD1,TRBV6-2/TRBV6-3,TGTGCCAGCAGTTTTAACCCCGGACAGGGGGCTTATGAAGCTTTCTTT,CASSFNPGQGAYEAFF
TRBJ1-1,.,TRBD1,TRBV19,TGTGCCAGTAGTACCCGGGACAGGGGTGTCGACACTGAAGCTTTCTTT,CASSTRDRGVDTEAFF
TRBJ2-1,.,.,TRBV7-9,TGTGCCAGCAGCGCGCCCGGGACTCCTAATGAGCAGTTCTTC,CASSAPGTPNEQFF